The entry below describes one T cell receptor (beta chain). A few counts support this clonotype. It lacks a known antigen. Base-call qualities are not available, and no considerably larger clone is one nucleotide away. Amplification of TCR beta CDR3 regions was carried out from RNA transcripts. A first-round RT-PCR of the TCR CDR3 used the HTBI primer set with the Qiagen OneStep RT-PCR kit. The libraries were constructed in a second round of multiplex PCR and then size-selected and purified. Libraries were sequenced paired-end with 100 bp reads on an Illumina HiSeq2000. In the authors' own workflow: SOAPnuke was used to process the raw data, removing reads that contained adapters or uncalled bases, had a mean Phred below 15, or lacked an exact match to the constant primer or identifier. COPE v1.2.5 was used to merge the high-quality paired reads, and each unique nucleotide sequence was defined as a clonotype. MiTCR v1.1 was used to align clonotypes to the IMGT TRBV, TRBD and TRBJ reference segments. Only V-J combinations with frequency above 0.0001, covering 99.2% of repertoires, were analysed. The TCS score was defined as the ratio of F50 (clonal expansion) to E x V (chaos), calculated using BLOSUM62-based TCRdist between CDR3 peptides within each V-J. Welch's t-statistics and random forest reduced roughly 500 V-J features to roughly 13, which were used in a naive Bayes classifier (R e1071). Through fastp at Q25 and MiXCR, TCRdb rebuilt clones from the public reads, retaining in-frame beta chains. Each CDR3 protein appears once, grouped with its most common genes and DNA. Here the V and J calls rest on TCRdb's processing, not on the authors' analysis. The sample has roughly 400,000 distinct CDR3 sequences on record, roughly 25% of them singletons. Over 70% of the sample comes from the top ten.

The sample comes from a study of T cells in Graves' hyperthyroidism and ophthalmopathy (dated 2019 in TCRdb). Describing the broader study: Peripheral blood was sampled at the time of initial diagnosis, prior to any treatment. TCR V-J signatures able to tell the groups apart were searched for in a discovery cohort of 95 to 100 patients, of whom around 43 had Graves' ophthalmopathy and 57 had stable Graves' hyperthyroidism. Prospective prediction of ophthalmopathy was tested in an independent validation cohort consisting of 18 to 20 hyperthyroidism patients and over 15 patients who later progressed to ophthalmopathy. The roughly 99 discovery patients were divided at random into training and test sets in a 7:3 ratio. In addition, the study compared T-cell repertoires in thyroid tissue and in blood from several Graves' hyperthyroidism patients. Once sampling was done, hyperthyroidism patients were given methimazole at a starting dose of 30 mg daily, whereas ophthalmopathy patients were given high-dose intravenous methylprednisolone. TCR Vbeta CDR3 sequencing of 135 peripheral blood samples (around 45 ophthalmopathy, approximately 80 hyperthyroidism and roughly 17 progressor patients) is reported in the paper.

Here is what the overall study found, with its caveats: In cross-validation, a model built on a 13 V-J signature told ophthalmopathy apart from stable hyperthyroidism with approximately 90% sensitivity and about 81% specificity, and in testing the same model reached 80%/75%. Sample size was not statistically predetermined, and investigators were not blinded to group allocation. During validation, the model predicted progression to ophthalmopathy a median of roughly six months ahead of onset, with around 71% sensitivity and 72.22% specificity. Most expanded thyroid clonotypes (frequency above 0.001) were also detected in blood, a finding suggesting that blood repertoires may reflect thyroid immune responses.

Graves' hyperthyroidism was defined as stable when no progression to ophthalmopathy occurred over 18 months of follow-up. Hyperthyroidism patients were newly diagnosed, had a disease duration of under 2 months, and were aged 18 to 65 years. Any patient with an uncontrolled infection, another autoimmune disease, pregnancy or lactation was excluded. Diagnoses relied on clinical symptoms, serum thyroxine and TRAb, thyroid ultrasound and orbital computed tomography. PBMCs were isolated from about 10 ml of fresh peripheral blood by Ficoll-Paque density gradient centrifugation. Trizol reagent was used to extract total RNA, and RNA quality was then checked on an Agilent 2100 Bioanalyzer. This clonotype was obtained from a man aged 50-60 years with Graves' hyperthyroidism. The sample was blood.

Here is the DNA: TGTGCCAGCAGCTTCACAGGTTCGAATGAAGCTTTCTTT. Its protein is CASSFTGSNEAFF. The sequence is built from TRBV7-3 and TRBJ1-1, and possibly TRBD1, on 5 matching bases. Trimming takes 3 bases from V and 7 bases from J, and the germline ends sit 12 bases apart. In the germline V gene, CDR1 corresponds to SGHTA and CDR2 to FQGTGA. The CDR3 runs 13 residues from the cysteine to the phenylalanine. Only CDR3 DNA is held: 39 bases, read in frame from base 1.